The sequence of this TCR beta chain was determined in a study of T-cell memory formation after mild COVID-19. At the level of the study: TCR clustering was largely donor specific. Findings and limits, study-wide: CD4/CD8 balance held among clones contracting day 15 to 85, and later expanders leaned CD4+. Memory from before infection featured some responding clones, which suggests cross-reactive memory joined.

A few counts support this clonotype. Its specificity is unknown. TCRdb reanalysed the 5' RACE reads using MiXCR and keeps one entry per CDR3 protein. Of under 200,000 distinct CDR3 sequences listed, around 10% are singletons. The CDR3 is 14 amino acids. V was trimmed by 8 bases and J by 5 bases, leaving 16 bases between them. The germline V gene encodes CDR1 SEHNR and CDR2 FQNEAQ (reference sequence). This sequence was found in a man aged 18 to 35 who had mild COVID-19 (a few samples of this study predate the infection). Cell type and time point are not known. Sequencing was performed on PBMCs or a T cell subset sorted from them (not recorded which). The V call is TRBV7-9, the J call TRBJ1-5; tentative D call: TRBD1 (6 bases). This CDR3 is CASQSQGPDQPQHF. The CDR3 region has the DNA TGTGCCAGCCAATCACAGGGCCCCGATCAGCCCCAGCATTTT.